These 28 T cell receptor beta chains came from one sample sequenced in a study of shared clonotypes between healthy human individuals. Produced via immunoSEQ multiplex PCR; TCRdb's table is partial and in-frame only. The sample shows hundreds of thousands of clones, about 95% of them seen only once. CD45RO-negative, CCR7-selected cells formed the naive CD8 fraction, which excluded terminally differentiated effector memory CD45RA+ cells. What was sequenced was naive CD8+ T cells sorted from blood. These receptors all stem from a woman in her thirties in good health.

The genes are TRBV13 and TRBJ2-7; 8 nucleotides agree with TRBD1. The germline gives CDR1 PRHDT, CDR2 FYEKMQ (reference sequence). This CDR3 contains 16 residues. V shed 3 bases, J shed 2 bases, and the junction held 9 bases outside the gene matches. The CDR3 coding sequence is TGTGCCAGCAGCTTCTTGTCAGGGGGCGAAACCTACGAGCAGTACTTC. As protein: CASSFLSGGETYEQYF.

The count of this clone is one. The V and J genes are TRBV9 and TRBJ2-7; D is tentatively TRBD1 or TRBD2 (6 bases each). Germline lookup yields CDR1 SGDLS and CDR2 YYNGEE. The germline V and J ends were trimmed by 4 bases and 6 bases, with 14 bases remaining between them. The CDR3 length is 13 residues. CDR3 coding DNA: TGTGCCAGCAGCCCTAGAGGGGGAGGCGAGCAGTACTTC. Translated: CASSPRGGGEQYF. The whole variable domain, remainder taken from reference TRBV9 and TRBJ2-7, is DSGVTQTPKHLITATGQRVTLRCSPRSGDLSVYWYQQSLDQGLQFLIQYYNGEERAKGNILERFSAQQFPDLHSELNLSSLELGDSALYFCASSPRGGGEQYFGPGTRLTVT.

The genes are TRBV28 and TRBJ2-3, with D possibly being TRBD2 (6 bases). The CDR3 is made up of 15 amino acids. The germline CDR1 and CDR2 sequences are MDHEN and SYDVKM. V shed 3 bases and J shed 4 bases, with 14 bases lying between them. The CDR3 reads CASSLGTGSADTQYF. The CDR3 nucleotides read TGTGCCAGCAGTTTGGGAACCGGGAGCGCAGATACGCAGTATTTT.

This chain joins TRBV6-5 and TRBJ2-5; 10 bases match TRBD2. The DNA matches TRBJ2-7 better at its end, which makes the J call doubtful. The CDR3 totals 14 residues. Germline V gene sequence: CDR1 MNHEY, CDR2 SVGAGI. The CDR3 nucleotides read TGTGCCAGCAGTTCGGGACTAGCGAGCTACGAGCAGTACTTC. This sequence encodes CASSSGLASYEQYF.

This rearrangement joins TRBV30 to TRBJ2-1, with D possibly being TRBD1 (5 bases). Germline loops: CDR1 GTSNPN, CDR2 SVGIG (reference sequence). Trimming pared 2 bases from V and 10 bases from J, leaving 15 bases between. CDR3 size: 13 residues. The CDR3 DNA reads TGTGCCTGGAGTCTGACAGCGCATCACGAGCAGTTCTTC. Translation gives CAWSLTAHHEQFF.

V is TRBV6-5 and J is TRBJ2-1; no clear D. The CDR3 sequence is 15 residues long. CDR1 is MNHEY and CDR2 is SVGAGI in the germline V gene. V was shortened by 5 bases and J by 4 bases, with 15 bases between the two germline ends. The CDR3 region has the DNA TGTGCCAGCAGTCCCTTCGTCGCGGAGTACAATGAGCAGTTCTTC. This translates into CASSPFVAEYNEQFF.

The chain has TRBV7-6 and TRBJ1-4, with 9 bases that match TRBD1. Germline V gene lookup returns CDR1 SGHVS and CDR2 FNYEAQ. Losses at the gene ends were 2 bases for V and 8 bases for J; bases not matched to a gene: 6. The CDR3 is 15 residues long. The CDR3: CASSLWKGQGEKLFF. The CDR3 nucleotides read TGTGCCAGCAGCTTATGGAAGGGACAGGGAGAAAAACTGTTTTTT.

The CDR3: CASSNRRGKNYGYTF. The CDR3 nucleotides are TGTGCCAGCAGTAATCGCAGGGGGAAAAACTATGGCTACACCTTC. The V and J genes are TRBV28 and TRBJ1-2; 7 bases map to TRBD1. Trimming at V came to 5 bases and at J to 2 bases, leaving 8 bases not matched to a gene. The CDR3 sequence is 15 residues long. CDR1 is MDHEN and CDR2 is SYDVKM in the germline V gene.

The chain carries TRBV28 and TRBJ2-3; D remains unclear. The V end was cut by 4 bases, the J end by 3 bases, with 20 bases between. The CDR3 length is 17 residues. From germline, CDR1 is MDHEN and CDR2 SYDVKM. CDR3 amino acids: CASSSLRALPLTDTQYF. The CDR3, as DNA: TGTGCCAGCAGTTCCCTCCGGGCGCTTCCCCTTACAGATACGCAGTATTTT.

V gene TRBV7-2 combines with J gene TRBJ2-7; 8 bases align to TRBD2. This CDR3 contains 19 residues. The germline V gene encodes CDR1 SGHTA and CDR2 FQGNSA. V lost 4 bases, J lost 1 base, and 18 bases stayed unmatched. CDR3 protein: CASSSYAIGSREASYEQYF. CDR3 DNA sequence: TGTGCCAGCAGCTCATACGCGATCGGTTCGCGGGAGGCGTCCTACGAGCAGTACTTC.

This clone was seen a few times. The gene calls are TRBV15 and TRBJ2-5; 12 bases fit TRBD2. V shed 0 bases and J 1 base; nucleotides not matched to a gene: 6. In germline, CDR1 is LNHNV, CDR2 YYDKDF (reference sequence). This CDR3 has 18 amino acids. The CDR3 loop is CATSRDPTSGRPQETQYF. Written as DNA, the CDR3 is TGTGCCACCAGCAGAGACCCCACTAGCGGGAGGCCCCAAGAGACCCAGTACTTC.

This rearrangement joins TRBV13 to TRBJ1-2; D perhaps matches TRBD1 (5 bases). The CDR3 contains 16 residues. Trimming took off 4 bases at V and 4 bases at J, with 19 bases between the two ends. Germline V gene lookup returns CDR1 PRHDT and CDR2 FYEKMQ (reference sequence). CDR3 amino acids: CASSSPGARGGYGYTF. As DNA, the CDR3 is TGTGCCAGCAGCTCTCCCGGGGCCCGAGGAGGCTATGGCTACACCTTC.

The V call is TRBV4-1, the J call TRBJ1-1; D may be TRBD1 (5 bases). Between the trimmed V and J ends, which lost 3 bases and 1 base, there was a span of 12 bases. Germline-derived CDR1 and CDR2 are MGHRA and YSYEKL. This CDR3 has 15 residues. CDR3 DNA sequence: TGCGCCAGCAGCCACTCCTCTGGGGGGAACACTGAAGCTTTCTTT. Translating it yields CASSHSSGGNTEAFF.

The chain joins TRBV5-1 to TRBJ2-2; TRBD2 matches at 10 bases. V was pared by 3 bases and J by 5 bases, with 4 bases of the junction left unmatched. In germline, CDR1 is SGHRS, CDR2 YFSETQ. CDR3 length: 15 residues. Here the CDR3 DNA reads TGCGCCAGCAGCTCAAGGACTAGCGGTACCGGGGAGCTGTTTTTT. Its protein is CASSSRTSGTGELFF.

The chain employs TRBV27 and TRBJ2-7; TRBD1 is a possible D gene (5 bases). V was cut by 3 bases and J by 1 base, with 13 bases left in between. The CDR3 covers 15 residues. Germline V gene sequence: CDR1 MNHEY, CDR2 SMNVEV (reference sequence). CDR3 sequence reads: CASSLGRAFSYEQYF. CDR3 nucleotides: TGTGCCAGCAGTTTGGGCAGGGCCTTTTCCTACGAGCAGTACTTC.

The chain carries TRBV25-1 and TRBJ2-5, with 7 bases matching TRBD1. The DNA matches TRBJ2-7 better at its end, which makes the J call doubtful. Germline CDR1 and CDR2: MGHDK and SYGVNS. The CDR3 runs 11 residues. The CDR3 reads CASVTGNEQYF. Here the CDR3 DNA reads TGTGCCAGCGTGACAGGGAACGAGCAGTACTTC.

For the CDR3, the DNA is TGCGCCAGCAGCCAAGGCGCTCGTCGTGAAATGGAAGAGCAGTTCTTC. Protein sequence: CASSQGARREMEEQFF. The chain couples TRBV4-1 to TRBJ2-1; D gene unclear. With 1 base removed from V and 10 bases from J, the gap between germline ends came to 20 bases. The length of the CDR3 is 16 residues. Germline loops: CDR1 MGHRA, CDR2 YSYEKL.

The rearrangement links TRBV2 to TRBJ1-1, with D tentatively TRBD1 (5 bases). V lost 6 bases to trimming and J lost 5 bases, with 10 bases between them. The V gene's germline CDR1 is SNHLY and CDR2 FYNNEI. This CDR3 is 12 amino acids long. The CDR3 bases are TGTGCCAGCAGGCGGGGGAGGACTGAAGCTTTCTTT. Residues: CASRRGRTEAFF. Variable domain in full (rest from reference TRBV2 and TRBJ1-1): EPEVTQTPSHQVTQMGQEVILRCVPISNHLYFYWYRQILGQKVEFLVSFYNNEISEKSEIFDDQFSVERPDGSNFTLKIRSTKLEDSAMYFCASRRGRTEAFFGQGTRLTVV.

The chain is built from TRBV10-3 and TRBJ2-7; no reliable D call. The CDR3 extends over 11 amino acids. V lost 6 bases, J lost 7 bases, and 10 bases lay in between. Germline CDR1 and CDR2: ENHRY and SYGVKD. The CDR3 reads CAISDSREQYF. The CDR3 nucleotides are TGTGCCATCAGCGACTCGAGAGAGCAGTACTTC.

The chain employs TRBV5-1 and TRBJ1-3, with no clear D. V was cut by 0 bases and J by 1 base, with 11 bases left in between. The germline V gene encodes CDR1 SGHRS and CDR2 YFSETQ. The CDR3 has 16 amino acids. In DNA form, the CDR3 reads TGCGCCAGCAGCTTGGTGTCAGACGGGTCTGGAAACACCATATATTTT. Translation gives CASSLVSDGSGNTIYF. The whole variable domain, filled in from reference TRBV5-1 and TRBJ1-3, reads KAGVTQTPRYLIKTRGQQVTLSCSPISGHRSVSWYQQTPGQGLQFLFEYFSETQRNKGNFPGRFSGRQFSNSRSEMNVSTLELGDSALYLCASSLVSDGSGNTIYFGEGSWLTVV.

This rearrangement joins TRBV7-9 to TRBJ2-7; tentative D call: TRBD1 (6 bases). From germline, CDR1 is SEHNR and CDR2 FQNEAQ (reference sequence). The V gene lost 1 base and the J gene lost 4 bases, with 14 bases spanning the gap. The CDR3 extends over 15 amino acids. CDR3 amino acids: CASSLEAARGYEQYF. CDR3 DNA sequence: TGTGCCAGCAGCTTAGAAGCTGCGAGGGGGTACGAGCAGTACTTC.

V and J are TRBV2 and TRBJ2-2; tentative D call: TRBD1 (5 bases). Germline V gene sequence: CDR1 SNHLY, CDR2 FYNNEI. The CDR3 length is 17 residues. Trimming stripped 0 bases from V and 4 bases from J, with 15 bases between. CDR3 protein: CASSEAGPGWGTGELFF. CDR3 coding DNA: TGTGCCAGCAGTGAAGCTGGGCCAGGGTGGGGCACCGGGGAGCTGTTTTTT.

The chain employs TRBV4-1 and TRBJ2-7; 12 bases are shared with TRBD2. The germline gives CDR1 MGHRA, CDR2 YSYEKL. The CDR3 extends over 15 amino acids. V lost 5 bases to trimming and J lost 2 bases; unmatched junction nucleotides: 4. The CDR3 nucleotides are TGCGCCAGCAGCGTTCGGACTAGCGGGGCCTACGAGCAGTACTTC. It yields the protein CASSVRTSGAYEQYF.

The chain combines TRBV10-3 with TRBJ2-1; the match to TRBD2 covers 11 bases. V shed 2 bases and J 8 bases; nucleotides not matched to a gene: 11. The CDR3 is made up of 17 amino acids. The V gene's germline CDR1 is ENHRY and CDR2 SYGVKD. The DNA for the CDR3 is TGTGCCATCAGTGAGGACCTTAGCGGGAGGGCCGGGGATGAGCAGTTCTTC. It is translated as CAISEDLSGRAGDEQFF.

The chain recombines TRBV9 with TRBJ2-3; 7 positions match TRBD2. V was clipped by 4 bases and J by 5 bases; unmatched bases: 13. CDR1 and CDR2 (germline): SGDLS, YYNGEE. CDR3 length equals 16 residues. The CDR3 here is CASSFFGGGPKDTQYF. As DNA, the CDR3 is TGTGCCAGCAGCTTTTTTGGGGGAGGGCCTAAAGATACGCAGTATTTT.

The chain links TRBV6-1 to TRBJ2-2; D uncertain. Germline CDR1 MNHNS, CDR2 SASEGT. Between the trimmed V and J ends, which lost 3 bases and 7 bases, there was a span of 12 bases. The CDR3 loop spans 14 amino acids. Here the CDR3 DNA reads TGTGCCAGCAGTGATAAAGTCCGTAGCGGGGAGCTGTTTTTT. It is translated as CASSDKVRSGELFF.

The chain is built from TRBV6-6 and TRBJ1-1; D call uncertain. The germline CDR1 and CDR2 sequences are MNHNY and SVGAGI (reference sequence). V was cut by 7 bases and J by 0 bases, with 9 bases left in between. The CDR3 sequence is 13 residues long. CDR3 bases: TGTGCCAGCACTCAGACGGTGAACACTGAAGCTTTCTTT. Translation: CASTQTVNTEAFF.

This chain connects TRBV19 to TRBJ1-1; a possible D gene is TRBD1 (5 bases). Trimming left V 5 bases short and J 4 bases short, with 23 bases between. CDR3 length: 17 residues. The V gene's germline CDR1 is LNHDA and CDR2 SQIVND (reference sequence). CDR3 region: CASSPWGLTGEGTEAFF. In nucleotides, the CDR3 is TGTGCCAGTAGTCCCTGGGGACTTACCGGGGAAGGCACTGAAGCTTTCTTT.